This passage covers 13 T cell receptor beta chains from one sample sequenced in a study of shared clonotypes between healthy human individuals. Profiling relied on immunoSEQ multiplex PCR, and the TCRdb table lists in-frame clones only, not all of them. The repertoire includes 2 million to 2.5 million clones, about 94% of them detected once, and around 0.13% sits in the top ten. The sequenced sample consisted of naive CD4+ T cells sorted from blood. As to subset: CD45RA+ positively selected. The receptors were gathered from a man between 18 and 29 years old in good health.

The chain carries TRBV5-6 and TRBJ1-3; no definite D call. CDR1 and CDR2 (germline): SGHDT, YYEEEE. CDR3 length: 16 amino acids. Trimming removed 2 bases at V and 4 bases at J, with 16 bases between. CDR3 region: CASSFGDWALGNTIYF. The CDR3 nucleotides are TGTGCCAGCAGCTTCGGGGATTGGGCCTTGGGAAACACCATATATTTT.

For this clone: Other nucleotide sequences in the sample specify the same CDR3. The rearrangement links TRBV6-5 to TRBJ1-3, with D perhaps matching TRBD1 (5 bases). CDR3 length equals 15 residues. Germline-derived CDR1 and CDR2 are MNHEY and SVGAGI. V was cut by 0 bases and J by 1 base, with 7 bases left in between. The CDR3 sequence is CASSYSGVSGNTIYF. In nucleotides, the CDR3 is TGTGCCAGCAGTTACTCGGGGGTTTCTGGAAACACCATATATTTT.

The chain combines TRBV2 with TRBJ1-1, with 7 bases lining up with TRBD1. J lost 1 base, V lost 5 bases, and 4 bases had no gene match. CDR1 is SNHLY and CDR2 is FYNNEI in the germline V gene. There are 14 residues in the CDR3. The CDR3 DNA sequence: TGTGCCAGCAGTTTGGGACAGCAGAACACTGAAGCTTTCTTT. This translates into CASSLGQQNTEAFF. The full variable domain, rest sourced from reference TRBV2 and TRBJ1-1, is EPEVTQTPSHQVTQMGQEVILRCVPISNHLYFYWYRQILGQKVEFLVSFYNNEISEKSEIFDDQFSVERPDGSNFTLKIRSTKLEDSAMYFCASSLGQQNTEAFFGQGTRLTVV.

The V gene is TRBV6-6, the J gene TRBJ2-1; 14 nucleotides align to TRBD2. The V segment lost 6 bases and the J segment 4 bases; nucleotides outside the gene matches: 2. CDR3 length: 15 amino acids. Germline V gives CDR1 MNHNY, CDR2 SVGAGI (reference sequence). This CDR3 is CASSRTSGGYNEQFF. Written as DNA, the CDR3 is TGTGCCAGCAGCAGGACTAGCGGGGGGTACAATGAGCAGTTCTTC.

Note on this clone: The identical CDR3 is also encoded by other nucleotide sequences in the sample. V and J are TRBV5-1 and TRBJ2-2; D gene unclear. V was shortened by 5 bases and J by 2 bases, with 7 bases between the two germline ends. Germline CDR1 SGHRS, CDR2 YFSETQ. The CDR3 is 13 residues long. The CDR3 DNA sequence: TGCGCCAGCAGTGGGCCAAACACCGGGGAGCTGTTTTTT. Translated, it gives CASSGPNTGELFF.

A single count supports this clone. This chain joins TRBV4-3 and TRBJ2-5; D possibly corresponds to TRBD1 (6 bases). Germline V gene lookup returns CDR1 LGHNA and CDR2 YSLEER. V was trimmed by 0 bases and J by 5 bases, leaving 13 bases between them. There are 15 residues in the CDR3. The CDR3 region is CASSQDGTPPETQYF. Written as DNA, the CDR3 is TGCGCCAGCAGCCAAGATGGGACACCTCCCGAGACCCAGTACTTC.

The V gene is TRBV5-4, the J gene TRBJ1-5, with D unclear. The CDR3 runs to 14 residues. Germline values: CDR1 SGHNT, CDR2 YYREEE (reference sequence). Trimming took 2 bases from V and 1 from J, leaving 7 bases between them. CDR3 nucleotide sequence: TGTGCCAGCAGCTTACAGTACAGCAATCAGCCCCAGCATTTT. This gives the protein CASSLQYSNQPQHF.

Note on this clone: Different DNA sequences within this sample yield the same CDR3. This chain links TRBV6-1 with TRBJ1-2; the match to TRBD1 covers 8 bases. V lost 4 bases and J lost 4; bases outside the gene matches: 8. The CDR3 spans 15 residues. The germline CDR1 and CDR2 sequences are MNHNS and SASEGT. The CDR3 nucleotides are TGTGCCAGCAGTGGAGGACAGGGCAGAGGCTATGGCTACACCTTC. Translating gives CASSGGQGRGYGYTF.

This chain uses TRBV2 with TRBJ2-1, with TRBD1 matching 7 bases. The CDR3 spans 14 residues. Germline V gene sequence: CDR1 SNHLY, CDR2 FYNNEI. V lost 6 bases and J lost 9; bases outside the gene matches: 11. CDR3 nucleotides: TGTGCCAGCAGCGGGACAGTTTTTGGGGGTGAGCAGTTCTTC. Protein product: CASSGTVFGGEQFF.

As regards this clone: Other DNA sequences from this sample encode an identical CDR3 as well. J is TRBJ2-7 and V is TRBV7-2; TRBD2 agrees at 11 bases. The V segment lost 2 bases and the J segment 6 bases; nucleotides outside the gene matches: 6. Germline assignment: CDR1 SGHTA and CDR2 FQGNSA. The CDR3 extends over 15 amino acids. CDR3 bases: TGTGCCAGCAGCTTATTAGCGGGAGGGCCAGGCGAGCAGTACTTC. It is translated as CASSLLAGGPGEQYF.

The chain joins TRBV2 to TRBJ2-3, with D possibly matching TRBD2 (6 bases). V was cut by 1 base and J by 10 bases, with 18 bases left in between. The germline V gene encodes CDR1 SNHLY and CDR2 FYNNEI. The CDR3 extends over 15 amino acids. The CDR3 DNA sequence: TGTGCCAGCAGTGAAGAGGGTCTTTCAGGAGGGCCGCAGTATTTT. Amino acids: CASSEEGLSGGPQYF. The full variable domain, rest sourced from reference TRBV2 and TRBJ2-3, is EPEVTQTPSHQVTQMGQEVILRCVPISNHLYFYWYRQILGQKVEFLVSFYNNEISEKSEIFDDQFSVERPDGSNFTLKIRSTKLEDSAMYFCASSEEGLSGGPQYFGPGTRLTVL.

The chain recombines TRBV2 with TRBJ2-7, with TRBD2 matching 12 bases. There are 13 residues in the CDR3. Germline CDR1 is SNHLY and CDR2 is FYNNEI. The ends lost 8 bases at V and 6 bases at J; junction bases unmatched: 5. The CDR3 sequence: CASQTSGGLEQYF. The CDR3 coding sequence is TGTGCCAGCCAGACTAGCGGGGGACTCGAGCAGTACTTC.

The rearrangement joins TRBV29-1 to TRBJ1-3; D unresolved. The V end was cut by 1 base, the J end by 0 bases, with 4 bases between. Germline V lookup: CDR1 SQVTM, CDR2 ANQGSEA. CDR3 size: 13 residues. The CDR3 loop reads CSVEVLSGNTIYF. CDR3 bases: TGCAGCGTTGAAGTTCTCTCTGGAAACACCATATATTTT. Looking up the rest from reference TRBV29-1 and TRBJ1-3 gives the full variable domain: SAVISQKPSRDICQRGTSLTIQCQVDSQVTMMFWYRQQPGQSLTLIATANQGSEATYESGFVIDKFPISRPNLTFSTLTVSNMSPEDSSIYLCSVEVLSGNTIYFGEGSWLTVV.